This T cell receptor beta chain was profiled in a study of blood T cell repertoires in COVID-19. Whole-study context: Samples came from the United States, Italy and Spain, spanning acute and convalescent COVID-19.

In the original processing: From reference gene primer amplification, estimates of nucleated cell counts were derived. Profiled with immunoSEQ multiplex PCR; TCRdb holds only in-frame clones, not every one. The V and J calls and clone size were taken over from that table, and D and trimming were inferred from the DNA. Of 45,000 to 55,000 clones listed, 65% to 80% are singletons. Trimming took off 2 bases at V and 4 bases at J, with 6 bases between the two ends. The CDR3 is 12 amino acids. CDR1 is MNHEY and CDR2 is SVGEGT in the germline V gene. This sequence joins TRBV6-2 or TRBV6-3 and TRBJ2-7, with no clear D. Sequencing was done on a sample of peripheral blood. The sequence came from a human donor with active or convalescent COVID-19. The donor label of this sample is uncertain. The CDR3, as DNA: TGTGCCAGCAGTTACACGGGTTACGAGCAGTACTTC. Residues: CASSYTGYEQYF.